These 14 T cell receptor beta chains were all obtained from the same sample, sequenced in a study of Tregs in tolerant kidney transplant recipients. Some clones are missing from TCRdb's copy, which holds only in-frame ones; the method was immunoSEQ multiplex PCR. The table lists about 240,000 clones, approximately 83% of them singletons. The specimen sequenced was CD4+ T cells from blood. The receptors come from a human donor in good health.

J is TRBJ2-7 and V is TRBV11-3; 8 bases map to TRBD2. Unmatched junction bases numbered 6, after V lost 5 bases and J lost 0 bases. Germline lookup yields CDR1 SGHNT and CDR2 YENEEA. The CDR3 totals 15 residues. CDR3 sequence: CASSPGGGTSYEQYF. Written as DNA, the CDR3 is TGTGCCAGCAGCCCCGGGGGGGGGACCTCCTACGAGCAGTACTTC.

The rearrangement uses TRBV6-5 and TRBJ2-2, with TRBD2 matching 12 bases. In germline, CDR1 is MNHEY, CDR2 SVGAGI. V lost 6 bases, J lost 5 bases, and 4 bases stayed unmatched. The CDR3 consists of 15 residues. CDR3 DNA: TGTGCCAGCAGCCCCGGGACTAGCGGGACCGGGGAGCTGTTTTTT. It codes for CASSPGTSGTGELFF.

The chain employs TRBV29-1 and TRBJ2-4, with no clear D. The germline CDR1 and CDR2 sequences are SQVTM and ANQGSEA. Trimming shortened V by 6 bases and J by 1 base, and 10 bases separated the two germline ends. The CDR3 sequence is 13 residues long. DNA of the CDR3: TGCAGCGTGGGTTGGACGGCCAAAAACATTCAGTACTTC. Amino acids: CSVGWTAKNIQYF.

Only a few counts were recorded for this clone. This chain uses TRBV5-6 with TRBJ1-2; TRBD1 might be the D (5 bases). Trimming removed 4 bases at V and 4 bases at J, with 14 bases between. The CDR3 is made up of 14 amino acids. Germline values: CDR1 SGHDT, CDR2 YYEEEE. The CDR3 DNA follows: TGTGCCAGCAGCCTCGAGGGGAGAGGCTATGGCTACACCTTC. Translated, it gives CASSLEGRGYGYTF.

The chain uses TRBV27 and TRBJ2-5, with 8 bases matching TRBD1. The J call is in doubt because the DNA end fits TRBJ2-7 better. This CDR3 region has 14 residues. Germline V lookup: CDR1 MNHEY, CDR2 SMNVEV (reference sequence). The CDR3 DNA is TGTGCCAGCAGTCGGACAGGGTCCTCCTACGAGCAGTACTTC. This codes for CASSRTGSSYEQYF.

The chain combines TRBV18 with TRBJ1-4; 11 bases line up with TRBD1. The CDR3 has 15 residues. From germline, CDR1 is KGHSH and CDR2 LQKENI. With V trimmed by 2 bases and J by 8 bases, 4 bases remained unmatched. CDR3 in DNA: TGTGCCAGCTCACCAGGACAGGGGGCGGACGAAAAACTGTTTTTT. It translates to CASSPGQGADEKLFF.

The DNA of the CDR3 is TGTGCCAGCAGTGAAAGGATAAGAATGTCGTTGGGCGAGCAGTACTTC. Its protein is CASSERIRMSLGEQYF. The genes are TRBV6-1 and TRBJ2-7; D gene unclear. V was cut by 2 bases and J by 6 bases, with 20 bases left in between. This CDR3 contains 16 residues. Per the germline V gene, CDR1 is MNHNS and CDR2 is SASEGT.

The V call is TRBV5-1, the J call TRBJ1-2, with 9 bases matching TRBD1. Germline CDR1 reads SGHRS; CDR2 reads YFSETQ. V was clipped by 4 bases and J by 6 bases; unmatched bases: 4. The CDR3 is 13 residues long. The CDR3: CASSRDRVDGYTF. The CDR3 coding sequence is TGCGCCAGCAGCAGGGACAGGGTGGATGGCTACACCTTC.

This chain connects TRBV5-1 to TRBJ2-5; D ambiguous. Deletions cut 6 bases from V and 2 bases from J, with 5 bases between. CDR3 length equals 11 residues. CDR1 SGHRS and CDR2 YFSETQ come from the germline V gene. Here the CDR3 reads CASKLQETQYF. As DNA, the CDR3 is TGCGCCAGCAAATTACAAGAGACCCAGTACTTC.

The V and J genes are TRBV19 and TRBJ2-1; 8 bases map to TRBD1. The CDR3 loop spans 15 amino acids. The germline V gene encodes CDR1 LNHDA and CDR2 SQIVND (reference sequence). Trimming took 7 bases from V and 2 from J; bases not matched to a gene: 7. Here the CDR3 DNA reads TGTGCCAGTACCCGACAGGGGAAGGCCTACAATGAGCAGTTCTTC. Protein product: CASTRQGKAYNEQFF.

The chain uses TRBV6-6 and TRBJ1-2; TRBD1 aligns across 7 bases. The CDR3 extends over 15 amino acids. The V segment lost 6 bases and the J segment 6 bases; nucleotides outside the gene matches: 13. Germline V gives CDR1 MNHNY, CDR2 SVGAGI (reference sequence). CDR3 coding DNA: TGTGCCAGCAGGAGGGACAGAAGGTCCCTCGATGGCTACACCTTC. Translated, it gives CASRRDRRSLDGYTF.

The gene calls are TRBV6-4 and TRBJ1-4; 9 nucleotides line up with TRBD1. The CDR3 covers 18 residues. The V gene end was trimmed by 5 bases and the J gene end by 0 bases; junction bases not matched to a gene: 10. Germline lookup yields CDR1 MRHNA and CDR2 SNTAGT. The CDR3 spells CASSKGQGGGSTNEKLFF. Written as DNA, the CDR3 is TGTGCCAGCAGTAAGGGACAGGGAGGGGGGTCAACTAATGAAAAACTGTTTTTT.

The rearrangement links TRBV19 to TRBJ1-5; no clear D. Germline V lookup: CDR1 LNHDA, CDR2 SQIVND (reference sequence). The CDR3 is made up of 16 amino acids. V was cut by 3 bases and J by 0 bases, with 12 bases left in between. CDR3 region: CASSMAPGVSNQPQHF. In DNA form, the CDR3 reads TGTGCCAGTAGTATGGCCCCAGGAGTTAGCAATCAGCCCCAGCATTTT. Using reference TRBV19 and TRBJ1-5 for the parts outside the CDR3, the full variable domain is DGGITQSPKYLFRKEGQNVTLSCEQNLNHDAMYWYRQDPGQGLRLIYYSQIVNDFQKGDIAEGYSVSREKKESFPLTVTSAQKNPTAFYLCASSMAPGVSNQPQHFGDGTRLSIL.

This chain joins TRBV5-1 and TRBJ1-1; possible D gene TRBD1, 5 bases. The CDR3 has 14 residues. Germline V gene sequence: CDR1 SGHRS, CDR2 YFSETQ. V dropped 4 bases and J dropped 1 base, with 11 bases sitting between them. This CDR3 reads CASSVDIENTEAFF. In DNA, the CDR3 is TGCGCCAGCAGCGTGGACATCGAGAACACTGAAGCTTTCTTT. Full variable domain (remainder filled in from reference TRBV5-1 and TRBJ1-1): KAGVTQTPRYLIKTRGQQVTLSCSPISGHRSVSWYQQTPGQGLQFLFEYFSETQRNKGNFPGRFSGRQFSNSRSEMNVSTLELGDSALYLCASSVDIENTEAFFGQGTRLTVV.